Listed below are T cell receptor beta chains from one sample, sequenced in a study of blood T cell repertoires in COVID-19. Measured with immunoSEQ multiplex PCR; TCRdb has only the in-frame clones, and not every one. The profile shows under 450,000 clones, 70% to 90% of them singletons. The sample consisted of peripheral blood. These receptor sequences come from a woman aged 55-70 years with COVID-19, enrolled during active disease. Each CDR3 is given without its conserved first and last residue.

ASSNRAGTSEQF,TRBV19,TRBJ2-1
ASSQDNSVYGYT,TRBV3-1/TRBV3-2,TRBJ1-2
ASSLTSAGELF,TRBV6-6,TRBJ2-2
ASSGARYRDGTEAF,TRBV6-6,TRBJ1-1
AWSVGFGTGPGYT,TRBV30,TRBJ1-2
ASSQEPYGTPDSEKLF,TRBV4-3,TRBJ1-4
SAQGTKTQY,TRBV20-1,TRBJ2-5
ASSDPGTYNEQF,TRBV2,TRBJ2-1
ASSQAPGSNTGELF,TRBV14,TRBJ2-2
ASSFRGNTIY,TRBV12-3/TRBV12-4,TRBJ1-3
ASSTKQQGRANYGYT,TRBV7-9,TRBJ1-2
ASSQVGVRDTEAF,TRBV5-4,TRBJ1-1
ASSIVGGYNSPLH,TRBV19,TRBJ1-6
ASTLRGGIETYEQY,TRBV19,TRBJ2-7
AWSERRAGGDGYT,TRBV30,TRBJ1-2
ASTPVEGVNTGELF,TRBV5-4,TRBJ2-2
ASSQEGSGGGIADTQY,TRBV3-1/TRBV3-2,TRBJ2-3
ASSPAEGTQY,TRBV3-1/TRBV3-2,TRBJ2-5
ASSEFYERSTEAF,TRBV6-1,TRBJ1-1
ASSPPWSRNYGYT,TRBV18,TRBJ1-2
GLRQKRAETDTQY,TRBV7-9,TRBJ2-3
ASSQPRQGAYYGYT,TRBV4-1,TRBJ1-2
VEDRANEKLF,TRBV12-3/TRBV12-4,TRBJ1-4
ASSRVLLDRVAMVRNQPQH,TRBV21-1,TRBJ1-5
ASSDQRDSREAF,TRBV27,TRBJ1-1
ASSPRAGYGYT,TRBV5-6,TRBJ1-2
ASKRGLNTGELF,TRBV6-5,TRBJ2-2
ATSTPDRPNTEAF,TRBV15,TRBJ1-1
ASSPQDWWGENEQF,TRBV7-3,TRBJ2-1
ASGLAGQVATNEKLF,TRBV12-5,TRBJ1-4
ASSPVQGRLAYEQY,TRBV11-2,TRBJ2-7
ASSYRQGWYTGELF,TRBV6-5,TRBJ2-2
ASSADTNQPQH,TRBV9,TRBJ1-5
ATRLAGGTGELF,TRBV27,TRBJ2-2
ASSQESLTTQGRYEQY,TRBV4-2,TRBJ2-7
ASSLSGEAF,TRBV27,TRBJ1-1
ASSPTGDYNEQF,TRBV18,TRBJ2-1
ASSGGLAGGTDTQY,TRBV5-1,TRBJ2-3
ASSAPEVGTGELF,TRBV2,TRBJ2-2
ASSILRGSGGGNEQF,TRBV7-8,TRBJ2-1
ASSYEGQGSPLH,TRBV6-5,TRBJ1-6
ASSPRVGLWNYGYT,TRBV3-1/TRBV3-2,TRBJ1-2
ASSFGRYEQY,TRBV5-4,TRBJ2-7
ASSQASGENNEQF,TRBV4-1,TRBJ2-1
ASRPWDFTSTDTQY,TRBV7-2,TRBJ2-3
ASSLDSLINYGYT,TRBV11-2,TRBJ1-2
AISGDTSNQPQH,TRBV10-3,TRBJ1-5
ASSIGQGPSYEQY,TRBV19,TRBJ2-7
ASSEFAGANNEQF,TRBV6-1,TRBJ2-1
ASSALARGWNQPQH,TRBV2,TRBJ1-5
ASSLGAGAGLGYGYT,TRBV7-2,TRBJ1-2
ASSPNTYEQY,TRBV7-2,TRBJ2-7
ASHFPLLAGAAYNEQF,TRBV2,TRBJ2-1
ASSQRDSRTYYGYT,TRBV3-1/TRBV3-2,TRBJ1-2
ASSLTQQETQY,TRBV7-3,TRBJ2-5
ATALAGGTDTQY,TRBV7-8,TRBJ2-3
ASSQSDSSYNEQF,TRBV6-6,TRBJ2-1
ASSRDRGLGYT,TRBV5-1,TRBJ1-2
ASSQGFGSEETQY,TRBV4-2,TRBJ2-5